This TCR beta chain originates from a study of cytomegalovirus exposure and HLA in healthy donors. Broader study findings: A later analysis found that most CMV-associated TCR beta chains appeared HLA-restricted. The investigators catalogued 164 TCR beta chains as cytomegalovirus-associated. A highly shared variant cluster was judged a likely technical artifact.

The CDR3 loop spans 15 amino acids. Germline CDR1 SNHLY, CDR2 FYNNEI. Trimming at V came to 5 bases and at J to 1 base, leaving 7 bases not matched to a gene. The PCR was carried out with 60 Vbeta primers and 13 Jbeta primers. This table comes from immunoSEQ multiplex PCR, and its TCRdb copy is limited to in-frame clones, with some not included. Among under 150,000 clones listed, around 82% were seen once. Only a few counts were recorded for this clone. What it recognizes is unknown. The chain couples TRBV2 to TRBJ1-1; TRBD1 agrees at 7 bases. This clonotype was obtained from a man aged 45-60 years in good health and CMV-seronegative. The sample taken for sequencing was PBMCs. CDR3: CASSRGQRTNTEAFF. The CDR3 DNA reads TGTGCCAGCAGTCGGGGACAGCGCACGAACACTGAAGCTTTCTTT.